These T cell receptor beta chains were read from a single sample in a study of blood T cell repertoires in COVID-19. TCRdb's copy holds only in-frame clones and misses some; the assay was immunoSEQ multiplex PCR. The sample comprises 95,000 to 150,000 clones, 79% of which are singletons, and 3.5% to 4.5% rests with the top ten. Sequencing input: peripheral blood. The receptors were gathered from an elderly woman with acute or convalescent COVID-19. The conserved cysteine and the conserved F or W are not part of the CDR3 here. A D gene is named only where the DNA matches it firmly.

v_call: TRBV12-3/TRBV12-4; d_call: -; j_call: TRBJ1-2; cdr3_aa: ASTLDTFYGYT
v_call: TRBV5-1; d_call: TRBD2; j_call: TRBJ2-7; cdr3_aa: ASSLDLAGASLQQY
v_call: TRBV12-3/TRBV12-4; d_call: -; j_call: TRBJ2-7; cdr3_aa: ATQVRSSYEQY
v_call: TRBV7-3; d_call: -; j_call: TRBJ1-1; cdr3_aa: ASSLTGQPTEAF
v_call: TRBV15; d_call: -; j_call: TRBJ1-2; cdr3_aa: ATSSGNYGYT
v_call: TRBV4-2; d_call: -; j_call: TRBJ1-2; cdr3_aa: ASSQVEESYGYT
v_call: TRBV19; d_call: -; j_call: TRBJ2-3; cdr3_aa: ASSIGSGTDTQY
v_call: TRBV30; d_call: TRBD1; j_call: TRBJ1-1; cdr3_aa: AWSTGQVTEAF
v_call: TRBV10-3; d_call: TRBD2; j_call: TRBJ2-3; cdr3_aa: AISERTSHTDTQY
v_call: TRBV18; d_call: -; j_call: TRBJ1-6; cdr3_aa: ASSPRTDNSPLH
v_call: TRBV4-3; d_call: TRBD2; j_call: TRBJ2-3; cdr3_aa: ASSQDWLGGRAGLGTDTQY
v_call: TRBV4-3; d_call: -; j_call: TRBJ2-3; cdr3_aa: ASSQVALVFPDTQY
v_call: TRBV30; d_call: TRBD1; j_call: TRBJ1-4; cdr3_aa: AWRGDSHNEKLF
v_call: TRBV7-9; d_call: -; j_call: TRBJ1-2; cdr3_aa: ASSLAGNYGYT
v_call: TRBV5-1; d_call: TRBD2; j_call: TRBJ2-1; cdr3_aa: ASSLEGLELYNEQF
v_call: TRBV11-3; d_call: -; j_call: TRBJ1-1; cdr3_aa: ASSLDGMNTEAF
v_call: TRBV9; d_call: -; j_call: TRBJ2-3; cdr3_aa: ASSPPRAEHTDTQY
v_call: TRBV18; d_call: -; j_call: TRBJ1-5; cdr3_aa: ASSPEQPNQPQH
v_call: TRBV6-5; d_call: TRBD1; j_call: TRBJ2-7; cdr3_aa: ASSYRGQGTYEQY
v_call: TRBV4-3; d_call: -; j_call: TRBJ2-6; cdr3_aa: ASSQVGSSGANVLT
v_call: TRBV5-1; d_call: -; j_call: TRBJ1-1; cdr3_aa: ASSFRDTTEAF
v_call: TRBV7-6; d_call: -; j_call: TRBJ1-4; cdr3_aa: ASSLAHGREEKLF
v_call: TRBV2; d_call: TRBD1; j_call: TRBJ1-2; cdr3_aa: ASRRTGNDGYT
v_call: TRBV5-5; d_call: TRBD2; j_call: TRBJ2-7; cdr3_aa: ASSRGGLKEQY
v_call: TRBV5-4; d_call: TRBD1; j_call: TRBJ1-1; cdr3_aa: ASSLGLGTGNTEAF
v_call: TRBV7-9; d_call: -; j_call: TRBJ2-5; cdr3_aa: ASSLRRAQETQY
v_call: TRBV21-1; d_call: -; j_call: TRBJ1-4; cdr3_aa: ASSKTGQGYEKLF
v_call: TRBV27; d_call: -; j_call: TRBJ2-2; cdr3_aa: ASSLRQTTGELF
v_call: TRBV4-2; d_call: -; j_call: TRBJ2-1; cdr3_aa: ASSQGPGWDNEQF
v_call: TRBV6-5; d_call: TRBD1; j_call: TRBJ1-2; cdr3_aa: ASSFLTLDRDYGYT
v_call: TRBV11-2; d_call: -; j_call: TRBJ1-4; cdr3_aa: ASSLGRQTEKLF
v_call: TRBV14; d_call: -; j_call: TRBJ2-3; cdr3_aa: ASSLIPGSTQY
v_call: TRBV5-1; d_call: -; j_call: TRBJ2-5; cdr3_aa: ASSFFTSEETQY
v_call: TRBV11-3; d_call: -; j_call: TRBJ1-2; cdr3_aa: ASSLQGMEGYT
v_call: TRBV7-9; d_call: -; j_call: TRBJ1-2; cdr3_aa: ASSFRLNGYT
v_call: TRBV10-3; d_call: -; j_call: TRBJ1-5; cdr3_aa: AISESDPGVQPQH
v_call: TRBV19; d_call: -; j_call: TRBJ2-5; cdr3_aa: ASSERYQETQY
v_call: TRBV29-1; d_call: TRBD1; j_call: TRBJ2-1; cdr3_aa: SVEATGTGISEQF
v_call: TRBV28; d_call: -; j_call: TRBJ2-3; cdr3_aa: ASSTTLSLTDTQY
v_call: TRBV7-9; d_call: TRBD2; j_call: TRBJ2-1; cdr3_aa: ASNAGSGRRDEQF
v_call: TRBV7-3; d_call: TRBD2; j_call: TRBJ2-2; cdr3_aa: ASSPEALAGGAGELF
v_call: TRBV19; d_call: -; j_call: TRBJ2-7; cdr3_aa: ASSIRLRATTYEQY
v_call: TRBV30; d_call: -; j_call: TRBJ1-6; cdr3_aa: AWSVWQGNSPLH
v_call: TRBV2; d_call: TRBD1; j_call: TRBJ2-7; cdr3_aa: ASSEAGTAKGEQY
v_call: TRBV12-3/TRBV12-4; d_call: TRBD1; j_call: TRBJ2-7; cdr3_aa: ASSNRDRGEQY
v_call: TRBV25-1; d_call: TRBD1; j_call: TRBJ1-6; cdr3_aa: ASSIGQGGSPLH
v_call: TRBV30; d_call: TRBD1; j_call: TRBJ1-2; cdr3_aa: AWSVRGTGGLIGNYGYT
v_call: TRBV28; d_call: -; j_call: TRBJ2-2; cdr3_aa: ASSPQGAINTGELF
v_call: TRBV10-1; d_call: -; j_call: TRBJ2-1; cdr3_aa: ASSESNGGNEQF
v_call: TRBV6-2/TRBV6-3; d_call: -; j_call: TRBJ2-5; cdr3_aa: ASSYVQARTQY
v_call: TRBV19; d_call: TRBD2; j_call: TRBJ2-3; cdr3_aa: ASSPGLAGGDTQY
v_call: TRBV19; d_call: TRBD2; j_call: TRBJ2-1; cdr3_aa: ASSILAGGPTNEQF
v_call: TRBV7-2; d_call: TRBD2; j_call: TRBJ2-3; cdr3_aa: ASSPGGGLSTDTQY
v_call: TRBV4-1; d_call: TRBD1; j_call: TRBJ1-1; cdr3_aa: ASSQQGEGF
v_call: TRBV7-9; d_call: -; j_call: TRBJ1-2; cdr3_aa: ASSLDRGDPDGYT